The subject of this entry is one T cell receptor (beta chain). These data come from a study of CD8 T cells in Susac syndrome. Random hexamers primed reverse transcription of roughly 0.5 to 1 ug RNA. TCRdb processed the immunoSEQ multiplex PCR reads anew with MiXCR; each CDR3 protein has one entry. The profile shows 150,000 to 200,000 distinct CDR3 sequences, around 93% of them singletons. V gave up 8 bases and J gave up 4 bases, with 8 bases separating them. The germline V gene has CDR1 LNHNV and CDR2 YYDKDF (reference sequence). The CDR3 extends over 12 amino acids. The V gene is TRBV15, the J gene TRBJ1-4, with D possibly TRBD1 on 5 matching bases. Sequencing used CD4+ T cells from PBMCs. This TCR came from a human donor in good health. The CDR3 reads CATGTRNEKLFF. The CDR3 DNA reads TGTGCCACCGGGACTCGTAATGAAAAACTGTTTTTT.